The rows below give T cell receptor beta chains drawn from one sample of a study of blood T cell repertoires in COVID-19. Sequencing used immunoSEQ multiplex PCR; TCRdb keeps in-frame clones, though not all of them. The sample has fewer than 250,000 clones; 92% are singletons. The specimen sequenced was peripheral blood. These receptors all stem from a man aged 30 to 45 with COVID-19, enrolled during active disease. CDR3s include the opening cysteine and the closing phenylalanine or tryptophan.

cdr3_length: 16
v_call: TRBV6-2/TRBV6-3
j_call: TRBJ1-2
cdr3_aa: CASSSPLRGRVSGYTF

cdr3_length: 15
v_call: TRBV7-9
j_call: TRBJ2-5
cdr3_aa: CASSPGGEEQETQYF

cdr3_length: 14
v_call: TRBV6-6
j_call: TRBJ1-1
cdr3_aa: CASVDFRKDTEAFF

cdr3_length: 15
v_call: TRBV9
j_call: TRBJ2-3
cdr3_aa: CASSVGTALGDTQYF

cdr3_length: 15
v_call: TRBV5-1
j_call: TRBJ2-7
cdr3_aa: CASSFVGDISYEQYF

cdr3_length: 15
v_call: TRBV6-5
j_call: TRBJ1-4
cdr3_aa: CASRDTLAPNEKLFF

cdr3_length: 14
v_call: TRBV5-6
j_call: TRBJ1-2
cdr3_aa: CASSLGRQAYGYTF

cdr3_length: 15
v_call: TRBV7-9
j_call: TRBJ2-2
cdr3_aa: CASRTRDTQAGELFF

cdr3_length: 14
v_call: TRBV28
j_call: TRBJ1-2
cdr3_aa: CASTSPQGYYGYTF

cdr3_length: 14
v_call: TRBV7-9
j_call: TRBJ2-5
cdr3_aa: CASSLGGGQETQYF

cdr3_length: 14
v_call: TRBV5-1
j_call: TRBJ2-2
cdr3_aa: CASSGTGSAGELFF

cdr3_length: 13
v_call: TRBV5-1
j_call: TRBJ1-1
cdr3_aa: CASSLSGGAEAFF

cdr3_length: 18
v_call: TRBV2
j_call: TRBJ1-6
cdr3_aa: CASREAAPGGSYNSPLHF

cdr3_length: 13
v_call: TRBV2
j_call: TRBJ1-1
cdr3_aa: CASSESENTEAFF

cdr3_length: 18
v_call: TRBV4-1
j_call: TRBJ2-1
cdr3_aa: CASSQDRQNRYYYNEQFF

cdr3_length: 19
v_call: TRBV6-6
j_call: TRBJ1-1
cdr3_aa: CASSQPGTGGRSMNTEAFF

cdr3_length: 14
v_call: TRBV14
j_call: TRBJ2-7
cdr3_aa: CASSQVEFGYEQYF